A selection of T cell receptor beta chains follows, all from one sample in a study of blood T cell repertoires in COVID-19. Some clones are missing from TCRdb's copy, which holds only in-frame ones; the method was immunoSEQ multiplex PCR. The sample consists of approximately 180,000 clones, more than 70% of them appearing once. The source material was peripheral blood. Receptor source: a person aged 70 to 85 with COVID-19, enrolled during active disease. The CDR3 runs from the conserved cysteine through the conserved F or W. D genes are given only for firm matches. Some rows mark clone size as missing; the rest say once, few, many or name a class of expanded clone.

-,TRBV7-2,-,TRBJ1-6,TGTGCCAGCAGCTCTAGAAGGCCGGACTCCACACCCCTCCACTTT,CASSSRRPDSTPLHF
-,TRBV6-6,TRBD1,TRBJ2-7,TGTGCCAGCAGTCGAGACGGACAGGGGTTAAACTACGAGCAGTACTTC,CASSRDGQGLNYEQYF
once,TRBV10-2,-,TRBJ1-2,TGCGCCAGCGGCCCAACCTATGGCTACACCTTC,CASGPTYGYTF
-,TRBV9,-,TRBJ2-3,TGTGCCAGCAGCCCCCTCGGGGGACCACGAGGAGATACGCAGTATTTT,CASSPLGGPRGDTQYF
-,TRBV11-2,TRBD1,TRBJ1-4,TGTGCCAGCAGCCCCGGGACAGGGACTAATGAAAAACTGTTTTTT,CASSPGTGTNEKLFF
-,TRBV19,-,TRBJ2-5,TGTGCCAGTAGCCTCCCAGGGCACCGGGAGACCCAGTACTTC,CASSLPGHRETQYF
-,TRBV19,-,TRBJ2-6,TGTGCCAGTAGTGCACAGGGTCCTGGGGCCAACGTCCTGACTTTC,CASSAQGPGANVLTF
-,TRBV9,-,TRBJ2-3,TGTGCCAGCAGCGTAGGGGGCGGTACTACAGATACGCAGTATTTT,CASSVGGGTTDTQYF
-,TRBV4-2,-,TRBJ2-1,TGTGCCAGCAGCCAAGAGCCCGGTTCGGGAAGGGAGTTCTTC,CASSQEPGSGREFF
-,TRBV28,-,TRBJ2-7,TGTGCCAGCAGTCCAGGCGGGCCATCCTACGAGCAGTACTTC,CASSPGGPSYEQYF
-,TRBV28,-,TRBJ2-2,TGTGCCAGCAGTTTGCGCCGTGGTCGCTTTTCCTACACCGGGGAGCTGTTTTTT,CASSLRRGRFSYTGELFF
-,TRBV7-9,-,TRBJ2-5,TGTGCCAGCAGCGAAAGAAAGGCGGCTCAAGAGACCCAGTACTTC,CASSERKAAQETQYF
-,TRBV6-5,TRBD2,TRBJ2-3,TGTGCCAGCAACAAACTAGCGGGAGGGCCAGATACGCAGTATTTT,CASNKLAGGPDTQYF
-,TRBV11-1,-,TRBJ2-1,TGTGCCAGCAGCTTAAGGACAGACAATGAGCAGTTCTTC,CASSLRTDNEQFF
-,TRBV4-1,TRBD1,TRBJ2-1,TGCGCCAGCAGCCACAGACCAACAGGGGGCTCCTACAATGAGCAGTTCTTC,CASSHRPTGGSYNEQFF
-,TRBV29-1,-,TRBJ2-1,TGCAGCGTTGGGGGACTCCTGTCAATGAATGAGCAGTTCTTC,CSVGGLLSMNEQFF
-,TRBV2,-,TRBJ2-1,TGTGCCAGCAGTTACGCGGGCAAGAGCTCCTACAATGAGCAGTTCTTC,CASSYAGKSSYNEQFF
once,TRBV29-1,TRBD1,TRBJ1-2,TGCAGCGCTGAGACAGGGGGCGCCGGATACACCTTC,CSAETGGAGYTF
-,TRBV5-1,-,TRBJ2-5,TGCGCCAGCAGCTTGGCTTGGCAGGGTGAGACCCAGTACTTC,CASSLAWQGETQYF